This T cell receptor beta chain was recorded in a study of blood T cells in healthy people across ages. Study-wide context: For every two T cells, template switching captured about one barcoded beta molecule.

Together with a sample-barcoded 5' primer, a J-beta primer mix was included in a second PCR lasting roughly 6 to 12 cycles. Carrying 12 random nucleotides, a template-switch adaptor labeled each individual cDNA molecule. TCRdb re-called the 5' RACE reads with MiXCR, one entry per CDR3 protein. The sample has about 640,000 distinct CDR3 sequences; approximately 30% are singletons. The CDR3 consists of 15 residues. In germline, CDR1 is ENHRY, CDR2 SYGVKD. V lost 2 bases, J lost 1 base, and 0 bases stayed unmatched. This clonotype was counted ten times or more. The V call is TRBV10-3, the J call TRBJ2-5; 11 bases are a match to TRBD2. The material sequenced was blood. The receptor's source is a woman aged 80 or over in good health. The CDR3 DNA reads as TGTGCCATCAGTGAGACTAGCGGGGGCCAAGAGACCCAGTACTTC. Protein product: CAISETSGGQETQYF.